The present T cell receptor beta chain was sequenced within a study of T cells after yellow fever vaccination. This clonotype was counted a few times. The antigen is not known. This CDR3 region has 15 residues. The germline V gene encodes CDR1 SEHNR and CDR2 FQNEAQ (reference sequence). With 7 bases clipped from V and 8 bases from J, the junction kept 12 bases outside the gene matches. Study conclusions and caveats: At 95% to 97% for CD4 and almost 90% for CD8, most primary-vaccination clones showed up again after the booster. Weaker in magnitude, the secondary response showed a faster peak on day 5 versus 15.

TCRdb re-called the 5' RACE reads with MiXCR, one entry per CDR3 protein. This sample yields just under 600,000 distinct CDR3 sequences, of which approximately 15% are seen a single time; around 15% belongs to the top ten. The sample in question was PBMCs, obtained on the day of the yellow fever booster vaccination. The TCR originated in a man aged 25 to 40 who received the YFV17D yellow fever vaccine. The genes are TRBV7-9 and TRBJ2-4; 9 nucleotides agree with TRBD2. The CDR3 is CASTSPREREDIQYF. The CDR3 DNA is TGTGCCAGCACTTCACCGAGGGAGCGGGAGGACATTCAGTACTTC.